A selection of T cell receptor beta chains follows, all from one sample in a study of shared clonotypes between healthy human individuals. The table came from immunoSEQ multiplex PCR; TCRdb's copy has only in-frame clones and leaves some out. The table records about 2.4 million clones, approximately 93% of them present only once. Source material: naive CD4+ T cells from PBMCs. These TCRs come from a man aged 18 to 30 in good health. Some clones in this sample may be carry-over from other donors' samples. The CDR3 runs from the conserved cysteine through the conserved F or W. The D gene is left open where the match is weak. Only part of the rows carry a size: once, few, many, or a class if the clone is expanded.

j_call,d_call,clone_size,v_call,cdr3_aa
TRBJ2-6,TRBD1,NA,TRBV5-1,CASSPSGTASGANVLTF
TRBJ2-2,TRBD2,once,TRBV11-1,CASSLELAGNTGELFF
TRBJ1-3,NA,NA,TRBV9,CASSVTTFQGRDTIYF
TRBJ2-5,NA,few,TRBV5-1,CASSLGQETQYF
TRBJ1-1,NA,NA,TRBV5-4,CASSLPSPDGEAFF
TRBJ2-7,TRBD2,NA,TRBV4-1,CASSQGVTSGILEQYF
TRBJ1-1,NA,NA,TRBV10-3,CAISETRNTEAFF
TRBJ2-5,TRBD2,NA,TRBV5-6,CASSLEASGKYQETQYF
TRBJ2-1,TRBD1,NA,TRBV18,CASSPPPRDRFFF
TRBJ2-5,NA,NA,TRBV14,CASSQYHVWRVQQETQYF
TRBJ1-4,NA,NA,TRBV29-1,CSVEMNNEKLFF
TRBJ2-1,TRBD2,NA,TRBV27,CASSVIRTSGSYEQFF
TRBJ2-1,TRBD2,NA,TRBV28,CASSSAGTSIDEQFF
TRBJ1-3,TRBD1,NA,TRBV28,CASSLRTGGSGGNTIYF
TRBJ2-2,NA,NA,TRBV10-1,CASSELQGGGELFF
TRBJ2-7,NA,NA,TRBV4-1,CASSQGGRGRGEQYF
TRBJ1-5,TRBD1,NA,TRBV28,CASIRGWGNQPQHF
TRBJ2-7,NA,NA,TRBV13,CASSLDREPYEQYF
TRBJ1-6,NA,NA,TRBV7-2,CASSPGNRQGNSPLHF
TRBJ1-4,TRBD1,NA,TRBV5-1,CASSPGQVNEKLFF
TRBJ2-3,TRBD2,NA,TRBV2,CASSSGLETDTQYF
TRBJ1-6,NA,NA,TRBV11-2,CASSLDSGRRFVPLHF
TRBJ1-4,TRBD1,many,TRBV18,CASSPLSGQGGEKLFF
TRBJ2-7,NA,NA,TRBV5-1,CASSLVPTAYEQYF
TRBJ2-1,TRBD2,once,TRBV19,CASSIVGPAGASSYNEQFF
TRBJ2-7,NA,NA,TRBV23-1,CASSQSYHGGRSYEQYF
TRBJ1-2,NA,NA,TRBV29-1,CSGGGNYGYTF
TRBJ2-1,NA,NA,TRBV6-1,CASLRQGGGNEQFF
TRBJ1-1,NA,NA,TRBV28,CASSWGRYTEAFF
TRBJ1-6,NA,NA,TRBV7-9,CASSRTRKDTSSYNSPLHF
TRBJ1-2,TRBD1,once,TRBV28,CASNLIKGQGRGRNYGYTF
TRBJ2-3,NA,NA,TRBV7-9,CASSFGGTSTDTQYF
TRBJ1-4,NA,NA,TRBV28,CASSPWLNEKLFF
TRBJ2-5,NA,NA,TRBV6-1,CASSEGWGSAETQYF
TRBJ1-5,NA,NA,TRBV28,CASRFGGNQPQHF
TRBJ2-7,TRBD1,NA,TRBV5-1,CASSHGTGDSYEQYF
TRBJ2-7,TRBD2,NA,TRBV27,CASSPLSLAGEREQYF
TRBJ2-5,TRBD1,NA,TRBV6-1,CASRPRQGVETQYF
TRBJ2-3,NA,NA,TRBV30,CAWSHGGSTDTQYF
TRBJ1-1,NA,once,TRBV14,CASSQLRNTEAFF
TRBJ1-2,NA,NA,TRBV29-1,CSVEGRGLNYGYTF
TRBJ2-1,NA,NA,TRBV7-7,CASSPGASGYNEQFF
TRBJ2-5,TRBD2,NA,TRBV14,CASSHSALTSGQETQYF